This T cell receptor beta chain was captured by sequencing in a study of early T cells in non-severe SARS-CoV-2 infection. Study-wide background: Sequencing input comprised bulk RNA from unsorted whole blood; chain pairing was not available.

The library protocol tagged individual cDNA molecules with unique molecular identifiers. TCRdb processed the 5' RACE reads anew with MiXCR; each CDR3 protein has one entry. Found here are roughly 29,000 distinct CDR3 sequences, roughly 4.3% of them singletons; the top ten hold 5.5% to 7%. Points from the study as a whole: VDJdb matching, biased toward anti-spike CD8 responses, missed private and CD4 specificities.

Germline CDR1 MNHEY, CDR2 SVGEGT. The CDR3 length is 16 residues. The V and J ends lost 6 bases and 4 bases, in that order; junction bases with no gene match: 6. Regarding this clonotype: Its antigen is not identified.

The specimen sequenced was whole blood. This TCR was sampled from an adult who was a healthcare worker with PCR-confirmed SARS-CoV-2 infection or an uninfected control (not recorded which). This chain connects TRBV6-2 or TRBV6-3 to TRBJ2-2, with 12 bases that match TRBD2. The CDR3 here is CASSPASGRATGELFF. CDR3 in DNA: TGTGCCAGCAGCCCCGCTAGCGGGAGGGCCACCGGGGAGCTGTTTTTT.